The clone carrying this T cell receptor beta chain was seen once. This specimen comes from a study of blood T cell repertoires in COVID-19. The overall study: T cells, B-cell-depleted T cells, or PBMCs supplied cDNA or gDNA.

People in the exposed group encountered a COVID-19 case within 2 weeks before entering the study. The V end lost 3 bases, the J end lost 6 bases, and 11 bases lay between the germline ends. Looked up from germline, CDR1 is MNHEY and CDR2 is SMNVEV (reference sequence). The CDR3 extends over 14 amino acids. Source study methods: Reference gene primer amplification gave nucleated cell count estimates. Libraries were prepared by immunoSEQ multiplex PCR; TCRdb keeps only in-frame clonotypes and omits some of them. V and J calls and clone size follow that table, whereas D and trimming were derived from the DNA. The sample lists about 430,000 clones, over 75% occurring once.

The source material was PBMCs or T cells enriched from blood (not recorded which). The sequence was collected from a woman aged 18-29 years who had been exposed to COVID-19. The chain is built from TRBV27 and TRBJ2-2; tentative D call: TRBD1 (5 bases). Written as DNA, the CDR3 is TGTGCCAGCAGTTTGGCAGGGTGGGCCGGGGAGCTGTTTTTT. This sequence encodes CASSLAGWAGELFF.